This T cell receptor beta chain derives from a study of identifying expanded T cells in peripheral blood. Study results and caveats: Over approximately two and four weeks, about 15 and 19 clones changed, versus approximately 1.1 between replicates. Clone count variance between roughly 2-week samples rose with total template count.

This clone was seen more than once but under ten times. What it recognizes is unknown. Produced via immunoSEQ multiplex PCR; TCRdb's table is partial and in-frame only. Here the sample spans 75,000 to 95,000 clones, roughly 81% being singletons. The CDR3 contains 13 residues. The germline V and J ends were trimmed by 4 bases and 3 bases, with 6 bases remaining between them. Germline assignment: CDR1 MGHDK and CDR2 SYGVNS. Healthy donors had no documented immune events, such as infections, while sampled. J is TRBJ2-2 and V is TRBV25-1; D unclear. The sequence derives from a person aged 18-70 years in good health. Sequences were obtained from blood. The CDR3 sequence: CASSVPDTGELFF. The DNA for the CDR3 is TGTGCCAGCAGTGTCCCGGACACCGGGGAGCTGTTTTTT.